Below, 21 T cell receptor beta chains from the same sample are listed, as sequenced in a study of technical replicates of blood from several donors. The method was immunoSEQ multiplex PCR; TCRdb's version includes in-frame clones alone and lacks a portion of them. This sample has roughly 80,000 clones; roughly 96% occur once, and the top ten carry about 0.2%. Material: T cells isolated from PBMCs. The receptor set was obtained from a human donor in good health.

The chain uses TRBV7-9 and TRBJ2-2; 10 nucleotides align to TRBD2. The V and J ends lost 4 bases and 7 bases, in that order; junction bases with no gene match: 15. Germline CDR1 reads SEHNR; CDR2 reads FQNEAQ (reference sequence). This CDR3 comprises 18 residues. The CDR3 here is CASSSPGAGGPDGGELFF. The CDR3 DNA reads TGTGCCAGCAGCTCCCCCGGAGCGGGGGGGCCTGATGGCGGGGAGCTGTTTTTT.

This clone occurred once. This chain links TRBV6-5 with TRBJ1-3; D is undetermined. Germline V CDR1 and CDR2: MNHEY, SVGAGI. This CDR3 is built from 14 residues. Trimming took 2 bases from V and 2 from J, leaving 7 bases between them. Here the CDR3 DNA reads TGTGCCAGCAGTTACGGGCAGGCTGGAAACACCATATATTTT. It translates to CASSYGQAGNTIYF.

The CDR3 DNA is TGTGCCTGGAGCCAGGGGGCTGGGGCCAACGTCCTGACTTTC. The encoded protein is CAWSQGAGANVLTF. The chain employs TRBV30 and TRBJ2-6; 7 bases are shared with TRBD1. J gave up 2 bases and V 3 bases, and 1 base lay outside the gene matches. Germline-derived CDR1 and CDR2 are GTSNPN and SVGIG (reference sequence). The CDR3 sequence is 14 residues long.

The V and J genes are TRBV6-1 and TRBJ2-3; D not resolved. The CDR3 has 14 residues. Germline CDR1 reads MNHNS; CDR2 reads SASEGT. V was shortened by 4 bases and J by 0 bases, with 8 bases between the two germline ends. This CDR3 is CASSATDSTDTQYF. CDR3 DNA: TGTGCCAGCAGTGCCACAGACAGCACAGATACGCAGTATTTT.

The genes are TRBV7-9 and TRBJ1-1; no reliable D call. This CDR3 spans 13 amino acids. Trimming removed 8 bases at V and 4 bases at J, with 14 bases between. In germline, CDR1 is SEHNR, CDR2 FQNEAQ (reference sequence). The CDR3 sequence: CASRGEVLTEAFF. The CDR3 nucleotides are TGTGCCAGCCGTGGAGAAGTGCTCACTGAAGCTTTCTTT.

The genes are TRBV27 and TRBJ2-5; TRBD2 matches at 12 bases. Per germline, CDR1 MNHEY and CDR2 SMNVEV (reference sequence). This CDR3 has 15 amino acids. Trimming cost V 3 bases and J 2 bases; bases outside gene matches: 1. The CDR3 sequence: CASSLLAGGQETQYF. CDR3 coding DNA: TGTGCCAGCAGTTTGCTAGCGGGGGGGCAAGAGACCCAGTACTTC.

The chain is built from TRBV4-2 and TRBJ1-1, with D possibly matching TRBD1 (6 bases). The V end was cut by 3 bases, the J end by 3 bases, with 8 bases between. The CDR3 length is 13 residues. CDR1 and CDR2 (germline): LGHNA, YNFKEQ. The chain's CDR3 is CASSQYRDTEAFF. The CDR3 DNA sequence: TGTGCCAGCAGCCAGTACAGGGACACTGAAGCTTTCTTT.

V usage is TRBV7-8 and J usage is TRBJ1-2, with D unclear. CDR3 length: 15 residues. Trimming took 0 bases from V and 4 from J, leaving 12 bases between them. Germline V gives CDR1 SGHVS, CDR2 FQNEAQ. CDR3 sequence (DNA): TGTGCCAGCAGCTTAGCGGAGGAACGACTCTATGGCTACACCTTC. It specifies CASSLAEERLYGYTF.

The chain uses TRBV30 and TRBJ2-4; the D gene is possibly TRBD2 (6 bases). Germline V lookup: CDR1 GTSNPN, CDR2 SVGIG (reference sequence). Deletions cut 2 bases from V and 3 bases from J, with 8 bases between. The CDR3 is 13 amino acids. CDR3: CAWSLALKNIQYF. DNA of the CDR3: TGTGCCTGGAGTCTAGCGCTCAAAAACATTCAGTACTTC.

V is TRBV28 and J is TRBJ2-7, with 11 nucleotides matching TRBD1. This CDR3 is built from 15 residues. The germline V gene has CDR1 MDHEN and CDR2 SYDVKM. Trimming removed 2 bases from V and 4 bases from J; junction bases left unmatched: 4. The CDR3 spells CASSLRGQGVYEQYF. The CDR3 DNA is TGTGCCAGCAGTTTACGGGGACAGGGGGTGTACGAGCAGTACTTC.

The CDR3 sequence is CAWSVWTGDYEQYF. The CDR3 region has the DNA TGTGCCTGGAGTGTATGGACAGGGGACTACGAGCAGTACTTC. The genes are TRBV30 and TRBJ2-7; 9 bases are a match to TRBD1. CDR3 length: 14 residues. Trimming took 0 bases from V and 3 from J; bases not matched to a gene: 3. The germline gives CDR1 GTSNPN, CDR2 SVGIG (reference sequence).

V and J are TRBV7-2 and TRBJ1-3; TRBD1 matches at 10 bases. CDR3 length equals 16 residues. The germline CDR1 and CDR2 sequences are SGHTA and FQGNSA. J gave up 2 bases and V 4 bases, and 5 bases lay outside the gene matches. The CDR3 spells CASSSGGTGAGNTIYF. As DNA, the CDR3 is TGTGCCAGCAGCTCAGGAGGGACAGGGGCTGGAAACACCATATATTTT.

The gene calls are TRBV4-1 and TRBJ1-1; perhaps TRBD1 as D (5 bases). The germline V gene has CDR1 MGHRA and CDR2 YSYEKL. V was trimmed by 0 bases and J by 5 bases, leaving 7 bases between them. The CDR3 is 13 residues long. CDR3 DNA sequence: TGCGCCAGCAGCCAAGACGGGGGTACTGAAGCTTTCTTT. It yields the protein CASSQDGGTEAFF.

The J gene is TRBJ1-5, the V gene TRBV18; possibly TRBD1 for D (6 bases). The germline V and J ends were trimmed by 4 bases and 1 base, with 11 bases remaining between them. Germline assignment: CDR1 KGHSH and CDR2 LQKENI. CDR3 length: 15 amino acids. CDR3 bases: TGTGCCAGCTCACAACATCAGGGGAGCAATCAGCCCCAGCATTTT. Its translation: CASSQHQGSNQPQHF. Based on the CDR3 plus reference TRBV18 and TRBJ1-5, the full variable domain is NAGVMQNPRHLVRRRGQEARLRCSPMKGHSHVYWYRQLPEEGLKFMVYLQKENIIDESGMPKERFSAEFPKEGPSILRIQQVVRGDSAAYFCASSQHQGSNQPQHFGDGTRLSIL.

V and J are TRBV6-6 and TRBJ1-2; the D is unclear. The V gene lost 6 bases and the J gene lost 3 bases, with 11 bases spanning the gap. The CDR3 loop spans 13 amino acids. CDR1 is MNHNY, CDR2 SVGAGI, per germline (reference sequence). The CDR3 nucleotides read TGTGCCAGCAGCCTTAGTAAGCACTATGGCTACACCTTC. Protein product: CASSLSKHYGYTF.

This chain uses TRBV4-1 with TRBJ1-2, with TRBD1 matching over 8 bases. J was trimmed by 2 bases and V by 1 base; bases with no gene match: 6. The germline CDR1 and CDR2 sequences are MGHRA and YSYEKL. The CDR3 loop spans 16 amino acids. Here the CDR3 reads CASSQGGRGRNYGYTF. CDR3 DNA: TGCGCCAGCAGCCAAGGTGGCAGGGGGCGGAACTATGGCTACACCTTC.

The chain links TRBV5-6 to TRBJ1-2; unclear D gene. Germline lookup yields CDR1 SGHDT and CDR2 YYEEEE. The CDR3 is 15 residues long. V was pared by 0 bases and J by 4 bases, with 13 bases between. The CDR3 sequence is CASSLVAGDSYGYTF. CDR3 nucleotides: TGTGCCAGCAGCTTGGTGGCGGGTGATAGCTATGGCTACACCTTC.

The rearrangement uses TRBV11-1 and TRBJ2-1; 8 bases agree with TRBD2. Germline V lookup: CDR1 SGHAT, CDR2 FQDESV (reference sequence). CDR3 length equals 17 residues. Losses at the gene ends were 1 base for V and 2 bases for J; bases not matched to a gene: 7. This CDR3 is CASSLGAGGDTYNEQFF. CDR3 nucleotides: TGTGCCAGCAGCTTAGGGGCGGGAGGAGACACCTACAATGAGCAGTTCTTC.

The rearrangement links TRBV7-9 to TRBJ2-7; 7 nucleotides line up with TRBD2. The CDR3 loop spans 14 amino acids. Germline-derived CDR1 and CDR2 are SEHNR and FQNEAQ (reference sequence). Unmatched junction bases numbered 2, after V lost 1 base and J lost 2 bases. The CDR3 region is CASSLGLAAYEQYF. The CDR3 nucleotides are TGTGCCAGCAGCTTAGGGCTAGCGGCCTACGAGCAGTACTTC. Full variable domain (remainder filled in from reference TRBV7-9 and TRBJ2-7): DTGVSQNPRHKITKRGQNVTFRCDPISEHNRLYWYRQTLGQGPEFLTYFQNEAQLEKSRLLSDRFSAERPKGSFSTLEIQRTEQGDSAMYLCASSLGLAAYEQYFGPGTRLTVT.

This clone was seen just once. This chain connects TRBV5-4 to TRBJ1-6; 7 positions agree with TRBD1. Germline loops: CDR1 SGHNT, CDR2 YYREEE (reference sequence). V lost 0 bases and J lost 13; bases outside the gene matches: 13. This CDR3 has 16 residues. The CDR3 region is CASSLDYNRGGSPLHF. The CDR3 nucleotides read TGTGCCAGCAGCTTGGATTATAACAGGGGCGGCTCGCCCCTCCACTTT. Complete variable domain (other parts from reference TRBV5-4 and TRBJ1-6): ETGVTQSPTHLIKTRGQQVTLRCSSQSGHNTVSWYQQALGQGPQFIFQYYREEENGRGNFPPRFSGLQFPNYSSELNVNALELDDSALYLCASSLDYNRGGSPLHFGNGTRLTVT.

This CDR3 reads CASSGYTEAFF. Here the CDR3 DNA reads TGTGCCAGCAGTGGCTACACTGAAGCTTTCTTT. The V gene is TRBV27, the J gene TRBJ1-1; D unresolved. The CDR3 has 11 amino acids. Trimming cost V 5 bases and J 3 bases, with 4 bases left between them. Germline V gene data show CDR1 as MNHEY and CDR2 as SMNVEV (reference sequence).